Listed below are T cell receptor beta chains from one sample, sequenced in a study of blood T cell repertoires in COVID-19. Sequenced by immunoSEQ multiplex PCR; TCRdb stores in-frame clones only, minus some. In the table there are 200,000 to 250,000 clones, roughly four fifths of which are singletons. The sequenced sample consisted of peripheral blood. These receptors originate from a woman in her 40s with acute or convalescent COVID-19. Each CDR3 is given with its conserved first and last residue. The order of the fields is V gene, J gene, clone size, D gene, CDR3 protein, CDR3 DNA. The D gene is left open where the match is weak. A clone size is listed for some rows: how often the clone was seen (once, few, many), or a class if it is expanded.

TRBV10-3	TRBJ1-2	-	TRBD1	CAISESAPTGSGGYTF	TGTGCCATCAGTGAGTCGGCCCCGACAGGGAGCGGTGGCTACACCTTC
TRBV30	TRBJ1-2	-	-	CAWRRDIGYTF	TGTGCCTGGAGAAGGGACATTGGCTACACCTTC
TRBV27	TRBJ1-5	-	TRBD1	CASSLGTGGNNQPQHF	TGTGCCAGCAGTTTAGGTACAGGGGGAAATAATCAGCCCCAGCATTTT
TRBV24-1	TRBJ1-5	-	TRBD1	CATSDPQGAGPQHF	TGTGCCACCAGTGACCCACAGGGGGCTGGGCCCCAGCATTTT
TRBV6-5	TRBJ2-1	few	-	CASSYLSRDNEQFF	TGTGCCAGCAGCTATTTATCGAGAGACAATGAGCAGTTCTTC
TRBV3-1/TRBV3-2	TRBJ1-1	-	-	CASSQGAMGAFF	TGTGCCAGCAGCCAGGGGGCAATGGGGGCTTTCTTT
TRBV14	TRBJ2-7	-	TRBD1	CASSQGLGTGSYEQYF	TGTGCCAGCAGCCAAGGGCTGGGGACAGGATCCTACGAGCAGTACTTC
TRBV20-1	TRBJ2-5	-	TRBD2	CSVPGGETQYF	TGCAGTGTTCCGGGGGGAGAGACCCAGTACTTC
TRBV9	TRBJ2-2	-	-	CASEEDRRGNTGELFF	TGTGCCAGCGAAGAAGATAGGAGGGGGAACACCGGGGAGCTGTTTTTT
TRBV27	TRBJ1-2	-	TRBD1	CASRPGTGGFQDYGYTF	TGTGCCAGCAGACCCGGGACAGGGGGCTTTCAGGACTATGGCTACACCTTC
TRBV5-1	TRBJ1-6	-	-	CASKGGEVQYSPLHF	TGCGCCAGCAAGGGTGGGGAGGTGCAGTATTCACCCCTCCACTTT
TRBV28	TRBJ2-5	-	TRBD2	CASNTLAGWGETQYF	TGTGCCAGCAATACTTTAGCGGGATGGGGAGAGACCCAGTACTTC
TRBV25-1	TRBJ2-1	-	-	CASSDPLVFSYNEQFF	TGTGCCAGCAGTGATCCACTAGTTTTCTCCTACAATGAGCAGTTCTTC
TRBV7-9	TRBJ2-3	-	-	CASSLVRDTDTQYF	TGTGCCAGCAGCTTAGTTCGGGACACAGATACGCAGTATTTT
TRBV9	TRBJ2-5	once	TRBD1	CASSAGTGVVGTQYF	TGTGCCAGCAGCGCCGGGACAGGGGTCGTTGGGACCCAGTACTTC
TRBV9	TRBJ2-7	-	-	CASSSRTGSYEQYF	TGTGCCAGCAGCTCCCGGACTGGGTCCTACGAGCAGTACTTC
TRBV11-2	TRBJ2-1	-	TRBD2	CASSPSLAGFYNEQFF	TGTGCCAGCAGCCCATCACTAGCGGGCTTCTACAATGAGCAGTTCTTC
TRBV5-8	TRBJ2-7	-	TRBD1	CASSLGDSSYEQYF	TGTGCCAGCAGCTTGGGGGACAGCAGCTACGAGCAGTACTTC
TRBV19	TRBJ2-3	-	TRBD2	CASDSGRGTQYF	TGTGCCAGTGATAGCGGGAGGGGGACGCAGTATTTT
TRBV4-3	TRBJ2-7	once	TRBD2	CASSQEPTSGNHEQYF	TGCGCCAGCAGCCAAGAGCCGACTAGCGGGAACCACGAGCAGTACTTC
TRBV2	TRBJ2-2	-	TRBD1	CASSTQGQRNTGELFF	TGTGCCAGCAGTACACAGGGGCAAAGGAACACCGGGGAGCTGTTTTTT
TRBV5-6	TRBJ1-1	-	-	CASSLRRTMNTEAFF	TGTGCCAGCAGCTTAAGAAGGACTATGAACACTGAAGCTTTCTTT
TRBV7-2	TRBJ1-3	-	-	CASRQDASGNTIYF	TGTGCCAGTCGACAGGACGCTTCTGGAAACACCATATATTTT
TRBV4-1	TRBJ1-3	-	TRBD1	CASSLDRDSGNTIYF	TGCGCCAGCAGCCTCGACAGGGACTCTGGAAACACCATATATTTT
TRBV15	TRBJ2-7	once	-	CATRGVDYEQYF	TGTGCCACCAGAGGGGTGGATTACGAGCAGTACTTC
TRBV7-2	TRBJ2-7	-	TRBD2	CASSSTGTSVGEQYF	TGTGCCAGCAGCTCGACGGGGACTAGCGTCGGCGAGCAGTACTTC
TRBV7-8	TRBJ2-1	once	-	CASSLRDSGNEQFF	TGTGCCAGCAGCTTACGCGACTCGGGCAATGAGCAGTTCTTC
TRBV19	TRBJ1-3	-	-	CASSIFNSGSGNTIYF	TGTGCCAGTAGTATATTTAACTCCGGCTCTGGAAACACCATATATTTT
TRBV6-1	TRBJ1-2	few	-	CASSEGRGTGYTF	TGTGCCAGCAGTGAAGGTCGGGGAACTGGCTACACCTTC
TRBV18	TRBJ1-1	-	-	CASSPPGGSGWNTEAFF	TGTGCCAGCTCACCTCCCGGGGGTTCCGGGTGGAACACTGAAGCTTTCTTT
TRBV20-1	TRBJ2-7	-	TRBD1	CSASDGTAPYEQYF	TGCAGTGCTAGTGATGGGACAGCCCCCTACGAGCAGTACTTC
TRBV13	TRBJ1-1	-	-	CASSSSGSTEAFF	TGTGCCAGCAGCTCATCAGGGTCCACTGAAGCTTTCTTT
TRBV9	TRBJ2-1	-	-	CASSVDLMAGVLNEQFF	TGTGCCAGCAGCGTAGATCTCATGGCAGGGGTTTTGAATGAGCAGTTCTTC
TRBV13	TRBJ1-4	-	-	CASSTRTANEKLFF	TGTGCCAGCAGCACCCGAACGGCTAATGAAAAACTGTTTTTT
TRBV18	TRBJ2-5	-	TRBD2	CASSPRWTTSGVSETQYF	TGTGCCAGCTCACCACGCTGGACGACTAGCGGGGTCTCCGAGACCCAGTACTTC
TRBV18	TRBJ1-1	once	TRBD1	CASSPPTGGKNTEAFF	TGTGCCAGCTCACCACCGACAGGGGGCAAGAACACTGAAGCTTTCTTT
TRBV29-1	TRBJ1-2	-	-	CSVTGNYGYTF	TGCAGCGTAACAGGGAACTATGGCTACACCTTC
TRBV4-3	TRBJ2-3	-	TRBD1	CASSQGRGFSDTQYF	TGCGCCAGCAGCCAAGGCAGGGGGTTTTCAGATACGCAGTATTTT
TRBV10-3	TRBJ2-1	-	-	CAISEWLAGNEQFF	TGTGCCATCAGTGAATGGCTAGCAGGCAATGAGCAGTTCTTC
TRBV5-1	TRBJ1-2	-	-	CASSSEPGQNYGYTF	TGCGCCAGCAGCTCGGAACCCGGACAGAACTATGGCTACACCTTC
TRBV7-9	TRBJ2-2	-	-	CASSLERSGELFF	TGTGCCAGCAGCTTAGAGAGGTCCGGGGAGCTGTTTTTT
TRBV5-1	TRBJ2-7	-	-	CASSLQGHGIYEQYF	TGCGCCAGCAGTTTACAGGGTCATGGAATCTACGAGCAGTACTTC
TRBV21-1	TRBJ1-1	-	-	CASSTSENTEAFF	TGTGCCAGCAGCACTTCAGAGAACACTGAAGCTTTCTTT
TRBV19	TRBJ2-1	-	-	CASSIGGSYNEQFF	TGTGCCAGTAGTATCGGGGGCTCCTACAATGAGCAGTTCTTC
TRBV6-2/TRBV6-3	TRBJ1-2	-	-	CASSYSGGRHGYTF	TGTGCCAGCAGTTACTCAGGGGGTAGGCATGGCTACACCTTC
TRBV7-9	TRBJ1-4	-	-	CASSPLGGTNEKLFF	TGTGCCAGCAGTCCCCTAGGGGGAACTAATGAAAAACTGTTTTTT
TRBV3-1/TRBV3-2	TRBJ2-5	-	TRBD1	CASSLTGGGMETQYF	TGTGCCAGCAGCCTAACAGGGGGCGGGATGGAGACCCAGTACTTC
TRBV27	TRBJ1-6	-	-	CASSYRDHNSPLHF	TGTGCCAGCAGTTACAGGGACCATAATTCACCCCTCCACTTT
TRBV3-1/TRBV3-2	TRBJ2-1	-	TRBD2	CASSQWGSGDYNEQFF	TGTGCCAGCAGCCAATGGGGTAGCGGGGATTACAATGAGCAGTTCTTC
TRBV3-1/TRBV3-2	TRBJ1-4	-	-	CASSSPGVEEKLFF	TGTGCCAGCAGCTCCCCAGGGGTGGAAGAAAAACTGTTTTTT
TRBV30	TRBJ1-2	-	TRBD1	CAWNLRGTVNNGYTF	TGTGCCTGGAACCTACGAGGGACAGTCAATAATGGCTACACCTTC
TRBV4-1	TRBJ1-5	-	-	CASSPRGGGNQPQHF	TGCGCCAGCAGCCCGAGGGGGGGCGGCAATCAGCCCCAGCATTTT
TRBV10-3	TRBJ2-3	-	TRBD2	CAISVIAGGSTDTQYF	TGTGCCATCAGTGTTATAGCGGGGGGAAGCACAGATACGCAGTATTTT
TRBV7-7	TRBJ2-7	once	-	CASSLTDSYEQYF	TGTGCCAGCAGCTTAACAGATTCCTACGAGCAGTACTTC